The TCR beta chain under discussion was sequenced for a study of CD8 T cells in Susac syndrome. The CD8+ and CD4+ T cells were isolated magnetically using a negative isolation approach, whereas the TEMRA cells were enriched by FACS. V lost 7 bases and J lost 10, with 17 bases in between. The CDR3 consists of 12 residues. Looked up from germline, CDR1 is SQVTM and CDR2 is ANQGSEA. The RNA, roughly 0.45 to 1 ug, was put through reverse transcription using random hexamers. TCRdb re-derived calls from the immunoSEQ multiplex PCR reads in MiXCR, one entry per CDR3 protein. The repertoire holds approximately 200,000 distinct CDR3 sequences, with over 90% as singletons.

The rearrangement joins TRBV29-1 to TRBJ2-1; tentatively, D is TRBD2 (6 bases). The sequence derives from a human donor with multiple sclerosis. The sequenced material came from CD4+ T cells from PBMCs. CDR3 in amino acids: CSGSGEGAEQFF. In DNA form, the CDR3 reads TGCAGCGGCTCGGGGGAAGGGGCCGAGCAGTTCTTC.